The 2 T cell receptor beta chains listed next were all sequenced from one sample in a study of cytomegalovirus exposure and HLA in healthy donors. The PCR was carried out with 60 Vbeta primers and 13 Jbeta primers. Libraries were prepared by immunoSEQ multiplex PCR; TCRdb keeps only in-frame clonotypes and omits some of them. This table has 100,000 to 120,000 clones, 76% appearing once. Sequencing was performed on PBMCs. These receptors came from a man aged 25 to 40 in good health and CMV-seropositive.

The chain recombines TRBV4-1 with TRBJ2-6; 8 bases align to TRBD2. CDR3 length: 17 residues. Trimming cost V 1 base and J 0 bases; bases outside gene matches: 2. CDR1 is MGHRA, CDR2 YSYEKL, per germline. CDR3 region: CASSQGRGVSGANVLTF. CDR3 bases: TGCGCCAGCAGCCAAGGGCGGGGGGTCTCTGGGGCCAACGTCCTGACTTTC.

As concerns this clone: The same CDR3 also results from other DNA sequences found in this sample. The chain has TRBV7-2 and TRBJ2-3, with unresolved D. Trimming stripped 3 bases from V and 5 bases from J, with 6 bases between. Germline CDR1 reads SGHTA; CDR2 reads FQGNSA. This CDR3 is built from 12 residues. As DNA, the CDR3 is TGTGCCAGCAGCTTTTTGAGAGATACGCAGTATTTT. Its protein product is CASSFLRDTQYF.